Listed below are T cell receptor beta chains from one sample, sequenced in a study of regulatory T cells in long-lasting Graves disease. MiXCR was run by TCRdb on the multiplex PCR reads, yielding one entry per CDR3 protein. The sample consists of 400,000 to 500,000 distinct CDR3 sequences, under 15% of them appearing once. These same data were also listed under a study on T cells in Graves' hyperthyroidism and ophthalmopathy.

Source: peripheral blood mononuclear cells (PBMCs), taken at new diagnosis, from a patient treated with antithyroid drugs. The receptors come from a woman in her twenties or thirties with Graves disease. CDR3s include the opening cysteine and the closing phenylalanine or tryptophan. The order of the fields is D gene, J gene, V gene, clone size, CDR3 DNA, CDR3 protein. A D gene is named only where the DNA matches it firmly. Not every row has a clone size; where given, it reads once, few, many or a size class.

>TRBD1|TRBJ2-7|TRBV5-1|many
TGTGCCAGCAGCCCTGGACAGGGCAACGAGCAGTACTTC
CASSPGQGNEQYF
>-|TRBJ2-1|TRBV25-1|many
TGTGCCAGCAGTGGGGCCCACACCGACTATAAATCCTACAATGAGCAGTTCTTC
CASSGAHTDYKSYNEQFF
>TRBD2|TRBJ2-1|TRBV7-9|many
TGTGCCAGCAGCCCCCGGGGAGGGGACTTCGCTATTGGGGAGCAGTTCTTC
CASSPRGGDFAIGEQFF
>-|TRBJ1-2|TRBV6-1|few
TGTGCCAGCAGTGCTCTCGGCTACACCTTC
CASSALGYTF
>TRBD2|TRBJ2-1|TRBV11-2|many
TGTGCCAGCAGCTACCTGGGACTAGCGGGAGCCTATGAGCAGTTCTTC
CASSYLGLAGAYEQFF
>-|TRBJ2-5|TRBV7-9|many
TGTGCCAGCAGCTTAGGGGGACATACCCAAGAGACCCAGTACTTC
CASSLGGHTQETQYF
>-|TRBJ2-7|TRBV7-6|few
TGTGCCAGCAGTACTGCGGGCGTCTCCTACGAGCAGTACTTC
CASSTAGVSYEQYF
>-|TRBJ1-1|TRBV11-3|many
TGTGCCAGCAGCCCCGGGGAGCAGAGGTACGCTTTCTTT
CASSPGEQRYAFF
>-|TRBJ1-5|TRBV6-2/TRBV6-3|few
TGTGCCAGCAGTGTACTCAGTTCCCGGGGCAATCAGCCCCAGCATTTT
CASSVLSSRGNQPQHF
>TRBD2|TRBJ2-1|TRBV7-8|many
TGTGCCAGCAGCTTAGAGCGAATTTGGACTAGCGGGGGGAATGAGCAGTTCTTC
CASSLERIWTSGGNEQFF
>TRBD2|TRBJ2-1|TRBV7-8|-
TGTGCCAGCAGCTTAGGTGGACGGGAGGGCCTCATCGGGAGCAATGAGCAGTTCTTC
CASSLGGREGLIGSNEQFF
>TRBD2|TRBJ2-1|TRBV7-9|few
TGTGCCAGCAGCCCCCCGGGGGGGGCTGGCAATGAGCAGTTCTTC
CASSPPGGAGNEQFF
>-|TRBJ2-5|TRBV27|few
TGTGCCAGCAGTTTTACAGGGCGATATGAGACCCAGTACTTC
CASSFTGRYETQYF
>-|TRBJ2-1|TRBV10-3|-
TGTGCCATCAGTGACCGGGCGGTGGACAATGAGCAGTTCTTC
CAISDRAVDNEQFF
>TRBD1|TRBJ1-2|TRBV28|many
TGTGCCAGCAGTCAATTAGACAGGGCGATGAACTATGGCTACACCTTC
CASSQLDRAMNYGYTF
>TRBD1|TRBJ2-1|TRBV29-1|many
TGCAGCGCCCCGACAGGGGGCTCCTACAATGAGCAGTTCTTC
CSAPTGGSYNEQFF
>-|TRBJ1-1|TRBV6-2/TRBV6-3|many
TGTGCCAGCACAATGGGCGTCAACACTGAAGCTTTCTTT
CASTMGVNTEAFF
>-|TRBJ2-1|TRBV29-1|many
TGCAGCGTTGATCCTAGAGGCAATGAGCAGTTCTTC
CSVDPRGNEQFF
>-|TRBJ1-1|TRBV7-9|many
TGTGCCAGCAGCATACTCAAGGGGAACACTGAAGCTTTCTTT
CASSILKGNTEAFF
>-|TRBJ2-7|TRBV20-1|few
TGCAGTGCTAGAGATCGTAAGGGGTACTCCTACGAGCAGTACTTC
CSARDRKGYSYEQYF
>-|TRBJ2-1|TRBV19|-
TGTGCCAGTAGTATCCGGGATAGAACCTACAATGAGCAGTTCTTC
CASSIRDRTYNEQFF
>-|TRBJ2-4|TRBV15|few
TGTGCCACCAGCAGAGGAGGTGGGCTAACCAAAAACATTCAGTACTTC
CATSRGGGLTKNIQYF
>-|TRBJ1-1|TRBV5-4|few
TGTGCCAGCAGTTCCGACAGGCGCCGTGGGGCTTTCTTT
CASSSDRRRGAFF
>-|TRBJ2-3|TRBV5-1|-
TGCGCCAGCAGCTTCGGCTTCCCCACAGATACGCAGTATTTT
CASSFGFPTDTQYF
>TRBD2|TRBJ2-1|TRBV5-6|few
TGTGCCAGCAGCTTTGGACTAGCGGGATCCTCAAATGAGCAGTTCTTC
CASSFGLAGSSNEQFF
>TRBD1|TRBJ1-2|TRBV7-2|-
TGTGCCAGCAGCAGATCCAATAGGGACAGTAAAGATGGCTACACCTTC
CASSRSNRDSKDGYTF
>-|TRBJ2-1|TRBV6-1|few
TGTGCCAGCAGTCCTCCCACCTCCGGGACAAGGAGGAGGGAGCAGTTCTTC
CASSPPTSGTRRREQFF
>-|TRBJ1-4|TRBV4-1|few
TGCGCCAGCAGCGCGACGGGCGTGGGTGAAAAACTGTTTTTT
CASSATGVGEKLFF
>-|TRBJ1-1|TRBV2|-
TGTGCCAGCAGGGGCATGCACACTGAAGCTTTCTTT
CASRGMHTEAFF
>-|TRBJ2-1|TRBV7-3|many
TGTGCCAGCAGCCGAGACGGGCCCTCCAATGAGCAGTTCTTC
CASSRDGPSNEQFF
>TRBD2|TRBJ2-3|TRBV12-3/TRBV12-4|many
TGTGCCAGCAGTTTGTCGCTAGCGGGATACCCGGCCACAGATACGCAGTATTTT
CASSLSLAGYPATDTQYF
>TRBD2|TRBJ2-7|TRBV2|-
TGTGCCAGCAGTACTAGCGGGGCTTCCTACGAGCAGTACTTC
CASSTSGASYEQYF
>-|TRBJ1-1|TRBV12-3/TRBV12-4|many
TGTGCCAGCACCGCTGAGGGAATATACACTGAAGCTTTCTTT
CASTAEGIYTEAFF
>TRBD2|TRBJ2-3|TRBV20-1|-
TGCAGTGCTAGAGACCTACTAGCGGGAGGGCCCGACGCCCGCACAGATACGCAGTATTTT
CSARDLLAGGPDARTDTQYF
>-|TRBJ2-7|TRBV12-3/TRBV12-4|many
TGTGCCAGCAGTGACCGGGACAATCTATACGAGCAGTACTTC
CASSDRDNLYEQYF
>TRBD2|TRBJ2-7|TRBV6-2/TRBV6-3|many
TGTGCCAGCAGTGAGTCGACGACCGGGACTAGCGGGAGGGCGTACGAGCAGTACTTC
CASSESTTGTSGRAYEQYF
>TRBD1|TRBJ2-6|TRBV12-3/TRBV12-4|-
TGTGCCAGCATTCTGCCAGGGGGTGTCTCTGGGGCCAACGTCCTGACTTTC
CASILPGGVSGANVLTF
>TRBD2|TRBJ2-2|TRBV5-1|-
TGCGCCAGCAGCGCTGGACACCGCCTTGGACTAGGCGGGAGGGCCGGGACCGGGGAGCTGTTTTTT
CASSAGHRLGLGGRAGTGELFF
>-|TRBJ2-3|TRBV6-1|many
TGTGCCAGCAGTCCAGGGGGGCGCACAGATACGCAGTATTTT
CASSPGGRTDTQYF
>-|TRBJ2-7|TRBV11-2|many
TGTGCCAGCAGTATTACCCGGAATCTCTACGAGCAGTACTTC
CASSITRNLYEQYF
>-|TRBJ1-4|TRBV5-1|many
TGCGCCAGCACCTACTCCATAGGGGGGGGTGAAAAACTGTTTTTT
CASTYSIGGGEKLFF
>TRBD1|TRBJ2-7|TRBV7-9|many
TGTGCCAGCAGCTTAGAGACAGGGCTCTACGAGCAGTACTTC
CASSLETGLYEQYF
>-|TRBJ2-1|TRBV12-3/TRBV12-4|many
TGTGCCAGCAGTTTAGGTAGCGGCAATGAGCAGTTCTTC
CASSLGSGNEQFF
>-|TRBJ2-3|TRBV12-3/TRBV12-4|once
TGTGCCAGCAAGAAGGGGCAGGGGAAGACAGATACGCAGTATTTT
CASKKGQGKTDTQYF
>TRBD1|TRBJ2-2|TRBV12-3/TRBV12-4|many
TGTGCCAGCAGTTTCCCGGGACAGGCTACGATAGCCGGGGAGCTGTTTTTT
CASSFPGQATIAGELFF
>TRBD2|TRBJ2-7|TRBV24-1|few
TGTGCCACCAGTGAGTCCGCGGGAGGGCCCTACGAGCAGTACTTC
CATSESAGGPYEQYF
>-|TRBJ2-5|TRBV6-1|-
TGTGCCAGCAGGTCAGCGTACCAAGAGACCCAGTACTTC
CASRSAYQETQYF
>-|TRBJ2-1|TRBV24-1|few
TGTGCCACCAGTGATCCCGCCGGCTCCAGCTCCTACAATGAGCAGTTCTTC
CATSDPAGSSSYNEQFF
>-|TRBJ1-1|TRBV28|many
TGTGCCAGCAGTTTAATAGGGGTAATCAGTTTAGGCACTGAAGCTTTCTTT
CASSLIGVISLGTEAFF
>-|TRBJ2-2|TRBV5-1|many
TGCGCCAGCAGCCTGTCAGTTTCCGGGGAGCTGTTTTTT
CASSLSVSGELFF
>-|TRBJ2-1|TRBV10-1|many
TGCGCCAGCAGTTCCGCGTTTGGGGGCATGGAGCAGTTCTTC
CASSSAFGGMEQFF
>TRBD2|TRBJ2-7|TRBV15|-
TGTGCCACCAGCAGCACCGGGACTAGCGGGAGTGGGCAGTACTTC
CATSSTGTSGSGQYF